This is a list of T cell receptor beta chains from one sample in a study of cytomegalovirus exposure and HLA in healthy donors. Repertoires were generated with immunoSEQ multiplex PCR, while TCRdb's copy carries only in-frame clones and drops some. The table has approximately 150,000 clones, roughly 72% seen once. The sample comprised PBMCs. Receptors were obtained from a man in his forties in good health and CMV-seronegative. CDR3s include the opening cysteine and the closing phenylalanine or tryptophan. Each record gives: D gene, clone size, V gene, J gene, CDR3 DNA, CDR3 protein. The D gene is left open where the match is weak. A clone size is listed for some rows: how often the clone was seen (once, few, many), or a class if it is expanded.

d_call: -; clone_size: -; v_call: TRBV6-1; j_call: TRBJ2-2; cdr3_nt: TGTGCCAGCATCTTGGGGAGTGCGGGCACCGGGGAGCTGTTTTTT; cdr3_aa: CASILGSAGTGELFF
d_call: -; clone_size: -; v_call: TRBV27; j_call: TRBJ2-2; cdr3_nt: TGTGCCAGCGGAATCAAAGGGGAAAGCGGGGAGCTGTTTTTT; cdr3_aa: CASGIKGESGELFF
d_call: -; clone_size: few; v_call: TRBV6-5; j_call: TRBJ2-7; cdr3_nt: TGTGCCAGCTTCTCCTCCTGGGCCAGTAGTAAAGAGCAGTACTTC; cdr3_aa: CASFSSWASSKEQYF
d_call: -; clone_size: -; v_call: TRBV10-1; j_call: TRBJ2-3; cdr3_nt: TGCGCCAGCACTCCGATCGCGGATACGACGCAGTATTTT; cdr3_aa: CASTPIADTTQYF
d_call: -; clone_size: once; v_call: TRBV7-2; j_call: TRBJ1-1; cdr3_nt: TGTGCCAGCAGCTCGGGTCGGTCCGGGGGCACTGAAGCTTTCTTT; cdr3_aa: CASSSGRSGGTEAFF
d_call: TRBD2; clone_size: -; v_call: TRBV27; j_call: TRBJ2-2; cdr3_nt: TGTGCCAGCAGACTAATGACTAGCTACACCGGGGAGCTGTTTTTT; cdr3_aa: CASRLMTSYTGELFF
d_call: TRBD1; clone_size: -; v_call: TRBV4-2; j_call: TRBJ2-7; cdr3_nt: TGTGCCAGCAGCCCAGGCGTCGACAGGGGCTACGAGCAGTACTTC; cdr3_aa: CASSPGVDRGYEQYF
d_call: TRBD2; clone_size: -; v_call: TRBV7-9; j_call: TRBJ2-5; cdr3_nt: TGTGCCAGCAGCCCCGGACGGGGAGGGCCACTGGAGACCCAGTACTTC; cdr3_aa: CASSPGRGGPLETQYF
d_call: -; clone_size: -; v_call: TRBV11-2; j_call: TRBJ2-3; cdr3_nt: TGTGCCAGCAGCCATCTAGATCCTAGCACAGATACGCAGTATTTT; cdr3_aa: CASSHLDPSTDTQYF
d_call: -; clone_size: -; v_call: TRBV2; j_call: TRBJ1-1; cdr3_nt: TGTGCCAGCATAGGGGCGAACACTGAAGCTTTCTTT; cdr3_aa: CASIGANTEAFF
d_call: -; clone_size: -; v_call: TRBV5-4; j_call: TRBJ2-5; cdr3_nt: TGTGCCAGCAGACAGTTTGCTGAAGAGACCCAGTACTTC; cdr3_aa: CASRQFAEETQYF
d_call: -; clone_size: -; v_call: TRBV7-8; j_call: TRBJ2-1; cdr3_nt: TGTGCCAGCAGCCCTGGCTATGAGCAGTTCTTC; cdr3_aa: CASSPGYEQFF
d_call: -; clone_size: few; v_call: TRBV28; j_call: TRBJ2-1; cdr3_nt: TGTGCCAGCAGGGGGGACTCTAACTACAATGAGCAGTTCTTC; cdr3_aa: CASRGDSNYNEQFF
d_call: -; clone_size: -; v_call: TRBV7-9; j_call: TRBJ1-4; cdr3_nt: TGTGCCAGCAGCCTAGAAGGGGTCCACAGCCCTAATGAAAAACTGTTTTTT; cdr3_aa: CASSLEGVHSPNEKLFF
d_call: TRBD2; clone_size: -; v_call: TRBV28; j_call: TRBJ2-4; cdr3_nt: TGTGCCAGCAGTTTATGGGGCGGGAGTCTTGCCAAAAACATTCAGTACTTC; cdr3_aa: CASSLWGGSLAKNIQYF
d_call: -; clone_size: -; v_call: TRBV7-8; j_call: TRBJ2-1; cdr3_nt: TGTGCCAGCAGCTTAGAATACAGGGAGCATGAGCAGTTCTTC; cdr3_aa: CASSLEYREHEQFF
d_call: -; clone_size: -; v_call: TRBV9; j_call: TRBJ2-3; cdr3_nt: TGTGCCAGCAGTAGTGGGGGGTTTTCCACAGATACGCAGTATTTT; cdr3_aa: CASSSGGFSTDTQYF
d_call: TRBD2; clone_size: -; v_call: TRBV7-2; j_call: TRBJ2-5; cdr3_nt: TGTGCCAGCAGCTTGACTAGCGGGGGCGGAGAGACCCAGTACTTC; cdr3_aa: CASSLTSGGGETQYF
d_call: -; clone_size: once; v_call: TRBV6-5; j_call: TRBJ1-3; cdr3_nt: TGTGCCAGCAGTGAAGCCTGGGCAAACACCATATATTTT; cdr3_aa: CASSEAWANTIYF
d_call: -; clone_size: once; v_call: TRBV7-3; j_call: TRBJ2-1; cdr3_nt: TGTGCCAGCAGCCCCGGGACAAGCTACAATGAGCAGTTCTTC; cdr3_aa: CASSPGTSYNEQFF
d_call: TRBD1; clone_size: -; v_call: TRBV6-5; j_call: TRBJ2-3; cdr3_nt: TGTGCCAGCAGTGGGACAGTGAGCACAGATACGCAGTATTTT; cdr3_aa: CASSGTVSTDTQYF
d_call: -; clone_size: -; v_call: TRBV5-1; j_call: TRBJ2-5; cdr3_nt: TGCGCCAGCAGCTTGACACGTCCGGGAGAGACCCAGTACTTC; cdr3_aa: CASSLTRPGETQYF
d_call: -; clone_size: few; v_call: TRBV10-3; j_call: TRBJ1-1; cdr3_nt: TGTGCCATCAGTGGATCGCGGGGGACTTGGGCTGAAGCTTTCTTT; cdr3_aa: CAISGSRGTWAEAFF
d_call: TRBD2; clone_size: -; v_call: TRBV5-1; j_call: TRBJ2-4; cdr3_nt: TGCGCCAGCAGCTCGGGATCCGGGACTAGTCTTATAGCCAAAAACATTCAGTACTTC; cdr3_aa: CASSSGSGTSLIAKNIQYF
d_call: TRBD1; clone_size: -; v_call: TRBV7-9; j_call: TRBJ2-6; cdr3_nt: TGTGCCAGCAGCTCGGACAGGGCGCCTGGGGCCAACGTCCTGACTTTC; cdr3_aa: CASSSDRAPGANVLTF
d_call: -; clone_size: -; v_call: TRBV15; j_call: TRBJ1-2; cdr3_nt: TGTGCCACCAGTCAATCGCCAGGGGTAAACTATGGCTACACCTTC; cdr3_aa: CATSQSPGVNYGYTF